The clone carrying this TCR beta chain qualifies as medium-sized (0.01 to 0.1%). The antigen remains undetermined. The study, taken as a whole, reports: Greatest tumor Treg TCR overlap was with tumor naive CD4+ cells. In terms of TCR gene usage, tumor memory CD4+ T cells clustered together with blood and lymph node memory CD4+ cells, as well as with lymph node naive CD4+ cells.

Semi-nested PCR with Nested Universal Primer A followed constant-region reverse priming of full-length variable regions. TCRdb reanalysed the 5' RACE reads using MiXCR and keeps one entry per CDR3 protein. The profile shows nearly 40,000 distinct CDR3 sequences, over 15% of them singletons. Naive CD4+ cells had CD25+ Tregs removed. Sequencing was done on a sample of naive CD4+ T cells sorted from a lymph node. Subset in this sample: naive CD4+ T cells, CD4+CD45RA+CD25-. This receptor was taken from a female donor with breast cancer.

This CDR3 is CASRMESVAGPTEAFF. CDR3 bases: TGCGCCAGCAGGATGGAGTCGGTGGCAGGGCCCACTGAAGCTTTCTTT. The V call is TRBV5-1, the J call TRBJ1-1; possibly TRBD1 for D (5 bases). The CDR3 contains 16 residues. CDR1 SGHRS and CDR2 YFSETQ come from the germline V gene. Trimming removed 5 bases from V and 4 bases from J, with 21 bases in between.